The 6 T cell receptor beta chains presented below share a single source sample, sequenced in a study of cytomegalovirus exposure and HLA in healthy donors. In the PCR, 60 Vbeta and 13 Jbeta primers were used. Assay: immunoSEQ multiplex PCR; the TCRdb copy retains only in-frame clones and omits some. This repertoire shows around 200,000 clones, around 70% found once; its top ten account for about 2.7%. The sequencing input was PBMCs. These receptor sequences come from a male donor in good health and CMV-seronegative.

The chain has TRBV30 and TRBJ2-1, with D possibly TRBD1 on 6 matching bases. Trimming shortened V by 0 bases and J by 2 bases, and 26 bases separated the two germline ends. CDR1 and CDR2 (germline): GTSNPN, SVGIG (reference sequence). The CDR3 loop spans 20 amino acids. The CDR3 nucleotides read TGTGCCTGGAGTGTAAGAGCTGCAGGGGAAGGCTATGTGCCCTACAATGAGCAGTTCTTC. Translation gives CAWSVRAAGEGYVPYNEQFF.

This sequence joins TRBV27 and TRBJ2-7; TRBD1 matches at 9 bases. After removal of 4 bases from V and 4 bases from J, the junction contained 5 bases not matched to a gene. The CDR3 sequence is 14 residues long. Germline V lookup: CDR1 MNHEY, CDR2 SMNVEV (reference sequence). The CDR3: CASSSRTGVYEQYF. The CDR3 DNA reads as TGTGCCAGCAGTTCCAGGACAGGGGTTTACGAGCAGTACTTC.

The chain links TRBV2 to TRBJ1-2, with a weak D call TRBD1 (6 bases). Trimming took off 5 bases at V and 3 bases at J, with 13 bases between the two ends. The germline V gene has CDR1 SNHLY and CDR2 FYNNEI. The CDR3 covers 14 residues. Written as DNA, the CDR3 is TGTGCCAGCAGTTTCCTAGGGGGAGACTATGGCTACACCTTC. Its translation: CASSFLGGDYGYTF. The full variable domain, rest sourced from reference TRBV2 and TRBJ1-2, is EPEVTQTPSHQVTQMGQEVILRCVPISNHLYFYWYRQILGQKVEFLVSFYNNEISEKSEIFDDQFSVERPDGSNFTLKIRSTKLEDSAMYFCASSFLGGDYGYTFGSGTRLTVV.

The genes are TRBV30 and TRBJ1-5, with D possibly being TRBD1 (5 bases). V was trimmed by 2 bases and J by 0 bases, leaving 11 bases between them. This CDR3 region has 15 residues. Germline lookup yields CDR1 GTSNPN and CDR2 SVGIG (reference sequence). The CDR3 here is CAWSMTVYSNQPQHF. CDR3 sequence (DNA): TGTGCCTGGAGTATGACAGTTTATAGCAATCAGCCCCAGCATTTT.

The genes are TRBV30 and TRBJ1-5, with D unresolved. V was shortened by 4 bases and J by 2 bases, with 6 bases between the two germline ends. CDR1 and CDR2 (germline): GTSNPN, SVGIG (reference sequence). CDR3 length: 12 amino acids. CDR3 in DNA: TGTGCCTGGAAAGAGGGCAATCAGCCCCAGCATTTT. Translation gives CAWKEGNQPQHF.

For the CDR3, the DNA is TGTGCCAGCAGCCAATCAGGGGGCGATCAGCCCCAGCATTTT. Translated: CASSQSGGDQPQHF. This chain joins TRBV16 and TRBJ1-5; TRBD1 matches at 7 bases. Germline V gene sequence: CDR1 KGHSY, CDR2 FQNENV. V shed 0 bases, J shed 5 bases, and the junction held 1 base outside the gene matches. This CDR3 has 14 residues.